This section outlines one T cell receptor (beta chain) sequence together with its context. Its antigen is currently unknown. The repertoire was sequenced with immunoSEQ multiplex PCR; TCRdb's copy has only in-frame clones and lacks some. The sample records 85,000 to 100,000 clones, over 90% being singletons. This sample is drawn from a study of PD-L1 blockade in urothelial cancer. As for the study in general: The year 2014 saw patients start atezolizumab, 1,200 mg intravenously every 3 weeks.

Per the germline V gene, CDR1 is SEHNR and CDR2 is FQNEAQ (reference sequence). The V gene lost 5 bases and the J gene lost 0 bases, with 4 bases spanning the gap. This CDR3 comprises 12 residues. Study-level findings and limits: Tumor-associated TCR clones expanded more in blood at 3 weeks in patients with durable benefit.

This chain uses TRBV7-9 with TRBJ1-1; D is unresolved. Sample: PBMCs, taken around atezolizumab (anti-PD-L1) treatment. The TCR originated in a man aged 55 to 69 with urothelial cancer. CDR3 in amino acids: CASSPMNTEAFF. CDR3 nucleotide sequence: TGTGCCAGCAGCCCCATGAACACTGAAGCTTTCTTT.